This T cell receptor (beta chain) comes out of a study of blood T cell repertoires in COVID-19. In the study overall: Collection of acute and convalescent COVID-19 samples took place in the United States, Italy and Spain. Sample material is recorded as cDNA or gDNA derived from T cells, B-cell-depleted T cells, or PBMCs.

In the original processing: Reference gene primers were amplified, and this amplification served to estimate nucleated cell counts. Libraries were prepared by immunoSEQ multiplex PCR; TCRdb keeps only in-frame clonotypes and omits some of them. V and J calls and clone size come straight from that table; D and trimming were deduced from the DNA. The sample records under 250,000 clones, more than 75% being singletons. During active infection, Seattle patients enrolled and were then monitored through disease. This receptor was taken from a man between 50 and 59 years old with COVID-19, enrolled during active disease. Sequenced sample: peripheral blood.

The CDR3 sequence: CASSLSVRVPTDTQYF. The CDR3 DNA sequence: TGTGCCAGCAGCTTATCCGTGCGGGTACCCACAGATACGCAGTATTTT. The chain employs TRBV7-9 and TRBJ2-3; D perhaps matches TRBD2 (5 bases). The V end lost 2 bases, the J end lost 2 bases, and 14 bases lay between the germline ends. This CDR3 is 16 amino acids long. Germline lookup yields CDR1 SEHNR and CDR2 FQNEAQ (reference sequence). The full variable domain, its missing parts supplied by reference TRBV7-9 and TRBJ2-3, is DTGVSQNPRHKITKRGQNVTFRCDPISEHNRLYWYRQTLGQGPEFLTYFQNEAQLEKSRLLSDRFSAERPKGSFSTLEIQRTEQGDSAMYLCASSLSVRVPTDTQYFGPGTRLTVL.